The 20 T cell receptor beta chains below come from one sample, sequenced in a study of shared clonotypes between healthy human individuals (dated by TCRdb to the early 2020s). The library was produced with the immunoSEQ multiplex PCR assay. TCRdb re-hosts the immuneACCESS table, in-frame sequences only. Its copies lack some clones; in the studies checked, an unresolved V gene accounts for under half of them, and the cause for the rest is not known. Counted in this sample were more than 2 million clones; approximately 94% of them appeared once. The ten largest clones represent less than 0.15% of the sample. The specimen sequenced was naive CD4+ T cells sorted from blood. In the paper's terms, the cell subset or site label means: CD45RA+ positively selected. The source is a man aged 18 to 30 in good health.

In this sample, this clone turned up once. Other DNA sequences from this sample encode an identical CDR3 as well. V is TRBV30 and J is TRBJ2-5; no reliable D call. The germline V gene encodes CDR1 GTSNPN and CDR2 SVGIG (reference sequence). The CDR3 totals 12 residues. V was clipped by 2 bases and J by 4 bases, with 8 bases between them. CDR3 region: CAWSPQGETQYF. In DNA form, the CDR3 reads TGTGCCTGGAGTCCACAAGGAGAGACCCAGTACTTC. Filled out from reference TRBV30 and TRBJ2-5, the complete variable domain reads SQTIHQWPATLVQPVGSPLSLECTVEGTSNPNLYWYRQAAGRGLQLLFYSVGIGQISSEVPQNLSASRPQDRQFILSSKKLLLSDSGFYLCAWSPQGETQYFGPGTRLLVL.

V and J are TRBV6-1 and TRBJ1-2; 11 bases align to TRBD1. CDR1 is MNHNS and CDR2 is SASEGT in the germline V gene. CDR3 size: 14 residues. J gave up 8 bases and V 6 bases, and 8 bases lay outside the gene matches. The CDR3: CASRGQGEVGGYTF. CDR3 bases: TGTGCCAGCAGGGGACAGGGGGAAGTTGGGGGCTACACCTTC.

The CDR3 reads CASGGVGQGQTYSNQPQHF. As DNA, the CDR3 is TGCGCCAGCGGCGGGGTAGGACAGGGGCAAACTTATAGCAATCAGCCCCAGCATTTT. V gene TRBV10-2 combines with J gene TRBJ1-5; 9 nucleotides align to TRBD1. The V gene's germline CDR1 is WSHSY and CDR2 SAAADI. The CDR3 extends over 19 amino acids. V dropped 8 bases and J dropped 0; count of bases not matched to a gene: 17.

This clone occurred once. V gene TRBV30 combines with J gene TRBJ2-2; a possible D gene is TRBD1 (5 bases). The CDR3 is made up of 12 amino acids. V was pared by 4 bases and J by 3 bases, with 6 bases between. The V gene's germline CDR1 is GTSNPN and CDR2 SVGIG (reference sequence). CDR3 loop: CAWKGDTGELFF. CDR3 DNA sequence: TGTGCCTGGAAAGGGGACACCGGGGAGCTGTTTTTT.

This chain links TRBV14 with TRBJ2-2; no firm D call. Per the germline V gene, CDR1 is SGHDN and CDR2 is FVKESK. Trimming pared 2 bases from V and 2 bases from J, leaving 3 bases between. CDR3 length equals 13 residues. CDR3 region: CASSQKNTGELFF. The CDR3 nucleotides read TGTGCCAGCAGCCAAAAAAACACCGGGGAGCTGTTTTTT.

The chain combines TRBV7-2 with TRBJ2-2; no clear D gene. Trimming took off 6 bases at V and 6 bases at J, with 14 bases between the two ends. CDR3 length: 14 residues. From germline, CDR1 is SGHTA and CDR2 FQGNSA. CDR3 amino acids: CASSSPVGSGELFF. The DNA of the CDR3 is TGTGCCAGCAGTTCCCCAGTCGGGTCCGGGGAGCTGTTTTTT.

The V gene is TRBV5-6, the J gene TRBJ1-5; 7 bases agree with TRBD1. The CDR3 covers 18 residues. V dropped 4 bases and J dropped 4; count of bases not matched to a gene: 17. Germline V CDR1 and CDR2: SGHDT, YYEEEE. CDR3: CASSQHLSPGQPNQPQHF. DNA of the CDR3: TGTGCCAGCAGCCAACACCTGAGTCCGGGACAGCCGAATCAGCCCCAGCATTTT.

This clone was seen once. This specimen includes other DNA sequences encoding the same CDR3. This chain uses TRBV11-2 with TRBJ1-1; D is unclear. V lost 0 bases and J 2 bases, leaving 4 bases between the germline ends. CDR1 is SGHAT and CDR2 is FQNNGV in the germline V gene. This CDR3 is 13 amino acids long. The CDR3 DNA sequence: TGTGCCAGCAGCTTAGAGAGAAACACTGAAGCTTTCTTT. This gives the protein CASSLERNTEAFF.

The chain combines TRBV2 with TRBJ2-7; D gene uncertain. CDR3 size: 12 residues. Germline V gene data show CDR1 as SNHLY and CDR2 as FYNNEI. Trimming took off 8 bases at V and 0 bases at J, with 8 bases between the two ends. This CDR3 reads CASVQHSYEQYF. CDR3 DNA sequence: TGTGCCAGCGTCCAACACTCCTACGAGCAGTACTTC.

The rearrangement joins TRBV5-5 to TRBJ2-3; no clear D gene. The germline V gene encodes CDR1 SGHKS and CDR2 YYEKEE (reference sequence). V shed 4 bases and J shed 4 bases, with 10 bases lying between them. CDR3 size: 13 residues. CDR3 in DNA: TGTGCCAGCAGCCCCCTGGCCTCAGATACGCAGTATTTT. Protein product: CASSPLASDTQYF.

The rearrangement links TRBV6-5 to TRBJ2-1; perhaps TRBD1 as D (6 bases). The CDR3 totals 14 residues. CDR1 and CDR2 from the germline V gene are MNHEY and SVGAGI. Trimming cost V 4 bases and J 7 bases, with 14 bases left between them. The CDR3 loop reads CASSSMGAGNEQFF. The CDR3 DNA is TGTGCCAGCAGTTCTATGGGGGCCGGGAATGAGCAGTTCTTC.

The CDR3 protein is CASSPGGSGGHNEQFF. CDR3 nucleotides: TGTGCCAGCTCACCAGGGGGATCGGGGGGCCACAATGAGCAGTTCTTC. The V call is TRBV18, the J call TRBJ2-1; D is possibly TRBD2 (7 bases). CDR1 and CDR2 (germline): KGHSH, LQKENI. The CDR3 is 16 amino acids. V was trimmed by 2 bases and J by 5 bases, leaving 16 bases between them.

This sequence joins TRBV9 and TRBJ1-3, with D possibly being TRBD1 (6 bases). The CDR3 totals 16 residues. V gave up 0 bases and J gave up 4 bases, with 14 bases separating them. The germline V gene has CDR1 SGDLS and CDR2 YYNGEE. The CDR3 bases are TGTGCCAGCAGCGTAGGGCACATCCAGGGGGGAAACACCATATATTTT. Translating it yields CASSVGHIQGGNTIYF.

This clone showed up just once. V usage is TRBV27 and J usage is TRBJ2-3; TRBD2 aligns across 7 bases. V gave up 3 bases and J gave up 0 bases; unmatched junction bases: 9. Germline V lookup: CDR1 MNHEY, CDR2 SMNVEV (reference sequence). The CDR3 spans 17 residues. The CDR3 DNA follows: TGTGCCAGCAGTTTCTCCCGGGGACTACTCAGCACAGATACGCAGTATTTT. As protein: CASSFSRGLLSTDTQYF.

The rearrangement uses TRBV30 and TRBJ2-3; 10 nucleotides line up with TRBD2. V gave up 6 bases and J gave up 0 bases; unmatched junction bases: 3. Germline CDR1 reads GTSNPN; CDR2 reads SVGIG (reference sequence). CDR3 length: 14 residues. As DNA, the CDR3 is TGTGCCTGTTTAGCGGGAGGCAGCACAGATACGCAGTATTTT. This codes for CACLAGGSTDTQYF. Full variable domain (rest looked up from reference TRBV30 and TRBJ2-3): SQTIHQWPATLVQPVGSPLSLECTVEGTSNPNLYWYRQAAGRGLQLLFYSVGIGQISSEVPQNLSASRPQDRQFILSSKKLLLSDSGFYLCACLAGGSTDTQYFGPGTRLTVL.

Points on this clone: Different DNA sequences within this sample yield the same CDR3. The chain links TRBV5-1 to TRBJ2-3; D ambiguous. Trimming cost V 0 bases and J 3 bases, with 8 bases left between them. CDR1 and CDR2 (germline): SGHRS, YFSETQ. The length of the CDR3 is 14 residues. The CDR3 sequence: CASSLATPTDTQYF. In nucleotides, the CDR3 is TGCGCCAGCAGCTTGGCAACTCCGACAGATACGCAGTATTTT. Together with reference TRBV5-1 and TRBJ2-3, the CDR3 gives the full variable domain: KAGVTQTPRYLIKTRGQQVTLSCSPISGHRSVSWYQQTPGQGLQFLFEYFSETQRNKGNFPGRFSGRQFSNSRSEMNVSTLELGDSALYLCASSLATPTDTQYFGPGTRLTVL.

CDR3 nucleotides: TGCGCCAGCTGTCAGCGACTCGACAATGAGCAGTTCTTC. Protein product: CASCQRLDNEQFF. The rearrangement links TRBV5-1 to TRBJ2-1, with D unclear. The germline V gene encodes CDR1 SGHRS and CDR2 YFSETQ. The V end lost 7 bases, the J end lost 5 bases, and 13 bases lay between the germline ends. This CDR3 is built from 13 residues.

CDR3 in amino acids: CASSPRPGVVETQYF. The CDR3 nucleotides are TGTGCCAGCAGCCCCCGGCCGGGAGTGGTTGAGACCCAGTACTTC. The chain uses TRBV9 and TRBJ2-5, with D possibly being TRBD2 (6 bases). Germline V gene data show CDR1 as SGDLS and CDR2 as YYNGEE. V was trimmed by 4 bases and J by 5 bases, leaving 18 bases between them. The CDR3 totals 15 residues.

This clone was detected once. The chain uses TRBV7-6 and TRBJ2-4, with TRBD2 matching over 8 bases. Germline loops: CDR1 SGHVS, CDR2 FNYEAQ. The CDR3 sequence is 16 residues long. V was clipped by 5 bases and J by 1 base; unmatched bases: 7. The chain's CDR3 is CASSPRRGAAKNIQYF. The CDR3 DNA is TGTGCCAGCAGCCCCAGGCGGGGGGCGGCCAAAAACATTCAGTACTTC.

The genes are TRBV6-1 and TRBJ2-5; tentatively, D is TRBD1 or TRBD2 (5 bases each). The CDR3 loop spans 14 amino acids. Trimming took off 3 bases at V and 5 bases at J, with 13 bases between the two ends. CDR1 is MNHNS, CDR2 SASEGT, per germline. In DNA, the CDR3 is TGTGCCAGCAGTGACCACCCGTGGGGGGAGACCCAGTACTTC. It encodes CASSDHPWGETQYF.